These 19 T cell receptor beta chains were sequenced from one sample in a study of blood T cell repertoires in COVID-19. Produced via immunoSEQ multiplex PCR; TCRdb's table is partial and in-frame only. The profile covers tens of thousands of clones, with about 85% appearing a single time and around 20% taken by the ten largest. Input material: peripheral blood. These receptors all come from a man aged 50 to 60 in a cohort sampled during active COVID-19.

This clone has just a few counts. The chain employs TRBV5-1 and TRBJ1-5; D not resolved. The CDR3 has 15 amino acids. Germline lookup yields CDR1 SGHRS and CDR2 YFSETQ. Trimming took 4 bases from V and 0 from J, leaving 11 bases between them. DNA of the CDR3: TGCGCCAGCAGCCTTGGACTGAATAGCAATCAGCCCCAGCATTTT. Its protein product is CASSLGLNSNQPQHF. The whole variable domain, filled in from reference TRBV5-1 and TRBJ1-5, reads KAGVTQTPRYLIKTRGQQVTLSCSPISGHRSVSWYQQTPGQGLQFLFEYFSETQRNKGNFPGRFSGRQFSNSRSEMNVSTLELGDSALYLCASSLGLNSNQPQHFGDGTRLSIL.

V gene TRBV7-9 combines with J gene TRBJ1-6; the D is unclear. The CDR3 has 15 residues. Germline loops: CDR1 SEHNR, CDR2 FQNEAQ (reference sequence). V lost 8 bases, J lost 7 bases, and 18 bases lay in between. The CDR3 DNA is TGTGCCAGCGAGGTTAGCTCCAGCGACAATTCACCCCTCCACTTT. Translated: CASEVSSSDNSPLHF.

The CDR3 protein is CASSVGRDPKRPQYF. As DNA, the CDR3 is TGTGCCAGCAGCGTGGGGAGGGACCCCAAGAGACCCCAGTACTTC. J is TRBJ2-5 and V is TRBV9, with 7 bases lining up with TRBD2. The CDR3 runs to 15 residues. The junction had 13 bases not matched to a gene; V was cut back by 2 bases and J by 9 bases. Germline V gene sequence: CDR1 SGDLS, CDR2 YYNGEE. The whole variable domain, filled in from reference TRBV9 and TRBJ2-5, reads DSGVTQTPKHLITATGQRVTLRCSPRSGDLSVYWYQQSLDQGLQFLIQYYNGEERAKGNILERFSAQQFPDLHSELNLSSLELGDSALYFCASSVGRDPKRPQYFGPGTRLLVL.

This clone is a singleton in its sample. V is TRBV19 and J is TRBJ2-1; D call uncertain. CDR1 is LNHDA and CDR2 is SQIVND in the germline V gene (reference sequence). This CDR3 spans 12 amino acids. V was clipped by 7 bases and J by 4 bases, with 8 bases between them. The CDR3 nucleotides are TGTGCCAGTACCTCTAATTACAATGAGCAGTTCTTC. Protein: CASTSNYNEQFF.

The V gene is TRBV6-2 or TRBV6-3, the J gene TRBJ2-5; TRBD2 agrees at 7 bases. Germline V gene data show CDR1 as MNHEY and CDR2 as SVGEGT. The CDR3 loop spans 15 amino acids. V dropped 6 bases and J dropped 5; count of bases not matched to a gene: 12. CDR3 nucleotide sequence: TGTGCCAGCAGCCCCCGGGAGGACGGGTTGGAGACCCAGTACTTC. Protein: CASSPREDGLETQYF.

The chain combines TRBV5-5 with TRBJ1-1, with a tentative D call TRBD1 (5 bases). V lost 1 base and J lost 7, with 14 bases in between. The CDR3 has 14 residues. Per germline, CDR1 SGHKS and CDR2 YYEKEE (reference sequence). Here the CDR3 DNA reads TGTGCCAGCAGCTTGTTTCAGGGCGGGGATGAAGCTTTCTTT. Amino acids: CASSLFQGGDEAFF.

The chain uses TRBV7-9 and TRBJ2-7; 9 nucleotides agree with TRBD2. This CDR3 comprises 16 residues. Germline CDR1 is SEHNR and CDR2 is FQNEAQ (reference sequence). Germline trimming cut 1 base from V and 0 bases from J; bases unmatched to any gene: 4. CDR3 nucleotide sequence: TGTGCCAGCAGCTTAGTCCTAGCGGGACCCTCCTACGAGCAGTACTTC. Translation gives CASSLVLAGPSYEQYF.

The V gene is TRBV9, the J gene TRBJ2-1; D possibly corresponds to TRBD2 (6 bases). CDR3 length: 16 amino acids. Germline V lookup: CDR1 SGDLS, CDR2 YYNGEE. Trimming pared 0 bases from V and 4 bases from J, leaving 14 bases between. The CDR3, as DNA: TGTGCCAGCAGCGTAGGGGGTAGCGGCCTTTACAATGAGCAGTTCTTC. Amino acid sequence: CASSVGGSGLYNEQFF.

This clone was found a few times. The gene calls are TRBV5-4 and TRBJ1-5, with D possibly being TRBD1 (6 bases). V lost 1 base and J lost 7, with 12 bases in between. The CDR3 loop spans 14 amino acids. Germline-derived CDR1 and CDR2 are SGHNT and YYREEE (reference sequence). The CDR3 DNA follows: TGTGCCAGCAGCTTGTCAGGGGTCGGACAGCCCCAGCATTTT. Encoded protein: CASSLSGVGQPQHF.

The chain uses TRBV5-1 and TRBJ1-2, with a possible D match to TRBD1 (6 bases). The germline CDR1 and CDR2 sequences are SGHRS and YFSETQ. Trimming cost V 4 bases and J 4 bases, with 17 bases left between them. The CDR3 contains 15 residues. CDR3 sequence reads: CASSPSAGGSYGYTF. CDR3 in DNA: TGCGCCAGCAGCCCCTCCGCGGGGGGCTCCTATGGCTACACCTTC.

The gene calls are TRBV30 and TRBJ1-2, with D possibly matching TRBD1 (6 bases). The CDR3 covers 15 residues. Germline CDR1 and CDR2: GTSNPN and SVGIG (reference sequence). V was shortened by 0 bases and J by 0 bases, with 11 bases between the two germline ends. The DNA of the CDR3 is TGTGCCTGGAGTGTACAGGGAACAGCTAACTATGGCTACACCTTC. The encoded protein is CAWSVQGTANYGYTF.

DNA of the CDR3: TGTGCCATCAGTGACAGGGCATCTAATGAAAAACTGTTTTTT. It translates to CAISDRASNEKLFF. The chain combines TRBV10-3 with TRBJ1-4; the D gene is possibly TRBD1 (5 bases). With 3 bases removed from V and 3 bases from J, the gap between germline ends came to 8 bases. This CDR3 has 14 amino acids. Germline CDR1 reads ENHRY; CDR2 reads SYGVKD.

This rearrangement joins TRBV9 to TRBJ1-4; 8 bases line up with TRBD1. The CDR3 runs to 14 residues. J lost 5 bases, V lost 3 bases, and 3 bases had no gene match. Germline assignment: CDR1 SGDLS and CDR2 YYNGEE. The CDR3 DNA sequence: TGTGCCAGCAGCGCCGGGACAGGAAATGAAAAACTGTTTTTT. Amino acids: CASSAGTGNEKLFF.

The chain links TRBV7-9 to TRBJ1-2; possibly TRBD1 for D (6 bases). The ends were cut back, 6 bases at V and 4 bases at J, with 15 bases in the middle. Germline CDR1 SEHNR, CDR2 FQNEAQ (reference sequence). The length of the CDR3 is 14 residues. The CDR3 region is CASSQSQGFYGYTF. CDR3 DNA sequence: TGTGCCAGCAGTCAATCACAGGGCTTCTATGGCTACACCTTC.

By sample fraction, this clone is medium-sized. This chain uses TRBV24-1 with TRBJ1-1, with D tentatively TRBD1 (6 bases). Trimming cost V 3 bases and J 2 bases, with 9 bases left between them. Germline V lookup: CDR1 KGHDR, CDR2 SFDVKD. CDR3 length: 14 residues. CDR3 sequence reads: CATSDAGANTEAFF. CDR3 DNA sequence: TGTGCCACCAGTGATGCAGGGGCTAACACTGAAGCTTTCTTT.

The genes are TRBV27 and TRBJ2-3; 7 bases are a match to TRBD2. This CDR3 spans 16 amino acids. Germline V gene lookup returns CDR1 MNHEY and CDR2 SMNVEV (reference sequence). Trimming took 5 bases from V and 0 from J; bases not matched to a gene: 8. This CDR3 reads CASSLISGASTDTQYF. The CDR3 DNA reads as TGTGCCAGCAGTCTTATAAGCGGGGCTAGCACAGATACGCAGTATTTT.

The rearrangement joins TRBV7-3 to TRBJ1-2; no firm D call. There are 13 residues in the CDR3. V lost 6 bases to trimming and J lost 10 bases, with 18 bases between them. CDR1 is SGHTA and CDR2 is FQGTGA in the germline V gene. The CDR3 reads CASSPGSGGDYTF. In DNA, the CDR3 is TGTGCCAGCAGTCCCGGTTCAGGCGGGGACTACACCTTC.

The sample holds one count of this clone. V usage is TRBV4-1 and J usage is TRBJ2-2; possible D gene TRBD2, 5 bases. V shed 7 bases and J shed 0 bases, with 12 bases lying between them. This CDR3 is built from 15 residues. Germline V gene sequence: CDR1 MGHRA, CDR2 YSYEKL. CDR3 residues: CASTPERANTGELFF. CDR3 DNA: TGCGCCAGCACACCCGAGAGGGCGAACACCGGGGAGCTGTTTTTT.

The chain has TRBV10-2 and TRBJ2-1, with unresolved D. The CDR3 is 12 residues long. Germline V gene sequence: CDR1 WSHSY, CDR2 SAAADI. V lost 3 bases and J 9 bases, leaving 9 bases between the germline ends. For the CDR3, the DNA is TGCGCCAGCAGTGATTGGCCCCCTGAGCAGTTCTTC. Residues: CASSDWPPEQFF.